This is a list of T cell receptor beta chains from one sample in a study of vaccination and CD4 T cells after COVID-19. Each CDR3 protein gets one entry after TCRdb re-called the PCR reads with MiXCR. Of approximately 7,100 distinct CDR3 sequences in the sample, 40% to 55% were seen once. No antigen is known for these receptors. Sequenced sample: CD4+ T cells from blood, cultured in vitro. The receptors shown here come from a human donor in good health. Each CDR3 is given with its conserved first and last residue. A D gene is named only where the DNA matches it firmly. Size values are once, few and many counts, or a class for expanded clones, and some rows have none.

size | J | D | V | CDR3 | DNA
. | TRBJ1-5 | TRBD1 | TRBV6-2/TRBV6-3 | CASRRGTGRNQPQHF | TGTGCCAGCAGACGGGGGACAGGCCGGAATCAGCCCCAGCATTTT
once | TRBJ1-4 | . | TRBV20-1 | CSAIDTTNEKLFF | TGCAGTGCTATTGATACAACTAATGAAAAACTGTTTTTT
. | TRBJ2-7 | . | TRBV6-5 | CASSYSRTAYEQYF | TGTGCCAGCAGTTACTCGAGGACGGCCTACGAGCAGTACTTC
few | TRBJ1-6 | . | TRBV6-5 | CASSYSIAMGTYNSPLHF | TGTGCCAGCAGTTACTCGATAGCCATGGGAACCTATAATTCACCCCTCCACTTT
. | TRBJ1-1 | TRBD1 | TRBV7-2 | CASSLGDRVANTEAFF | TGTGCCAGCAGCTTAGGAGACAGGGTCGCGAACACTGAAGCTTTCTTT
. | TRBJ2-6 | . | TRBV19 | CASQILTGSGANVLTF | TGTGCCAGCCAAATTCTTACAGGCTCTGGGGCCAACGTCCTGACTTTC
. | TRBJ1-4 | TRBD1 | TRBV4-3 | CASSRRTGTGNEKLFF | TGCGCCAGCAGCCGTAGGACCGGGACAGGGAATGAAAAACTGTTTTTT
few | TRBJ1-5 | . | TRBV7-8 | CASSLRQLGPQHF | TGTGCCAGCAGCTTGAGGCAGTTGGGGCCCCAGCATTTT
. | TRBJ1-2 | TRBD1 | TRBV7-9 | CASSPYGQANYGYTF | TGTGCCAGCAGCCCCTATGGACAGGCGAACTATGGCTACACCTTC
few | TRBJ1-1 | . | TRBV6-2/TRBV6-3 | CASRDPQAEAFF | TGTGCCAGTAGGGACCCTCAAGCTGAAGCTTTCTTT
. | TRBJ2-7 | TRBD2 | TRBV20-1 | CSASVSGGPYEQYF | TGCAGTGCTTCCGTGTCGGGAGGGCCTTACGAGCAGTACTTC
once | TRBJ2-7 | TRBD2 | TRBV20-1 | CSARDLTGGRYEQYF | TGCAGTGCTAGAGATTTGACGGGAGGAAGGTACGAGCAGTACTTC
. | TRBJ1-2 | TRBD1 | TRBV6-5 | CASSYSNRGKHGYTF | TGTGCCAGCAGTTACTCGAACAGGGGAAAGCATGGCTACACCTTC
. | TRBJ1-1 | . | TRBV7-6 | CASRQNMNTEAFF | TGTGCCAGCAGACAAAATATGAACACTGAAGCTTTCTTT
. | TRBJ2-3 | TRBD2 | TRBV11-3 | CASSYTTLAGWTDTQYF | TGTGCCAGCAGCTACACGACACTAGCGGGGTGGACAGATACGCAGTATTTT
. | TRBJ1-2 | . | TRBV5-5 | CASSFGTPVGGYTF | TGTGCCAGCAGCTTCGGGACCCCAGTTGGCGGCTACACCTTC
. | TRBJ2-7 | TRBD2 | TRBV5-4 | CASSSVGLAEYEQYF | TGTGCCAGCAGCTCCGTCGGACTAGCGGAATACGAGCAGTACTTC
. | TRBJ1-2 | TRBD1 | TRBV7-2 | CASSFLRDSYGYTF | TGTGCCAGCAGCTTCCTGCGGGACAGCTATGGCTACACCTTC
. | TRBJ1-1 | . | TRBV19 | CASSIRGGGTEAFF | TGTGCCAGTAGTATAAGGGGGGGAGGCACTGAAGCTTTCTTT
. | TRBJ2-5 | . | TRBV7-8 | CASSPPPDGGTQYF | TGTGCCAGCAGCCCCCCGCCGGACGGTGGGACCCAGTACTTC
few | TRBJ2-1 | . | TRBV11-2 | CASSLGGPLGNEQFF | TGTGCCAGCAGCTTAGGTGGTCCGCTGGGGAATGAGCAGTTCTTC
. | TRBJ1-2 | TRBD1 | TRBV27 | CASSRSGGAFTGYTF | TGTGCCAGCAGTCGTTCAGGGGGCGCCTTCACTGGCTACACCTTC
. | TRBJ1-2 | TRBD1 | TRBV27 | CASSPLQGFRAGYTF | TGTGCCAGCAGTCCCCTACAGGGGTTTCGCGCTGGCTACACCTTC
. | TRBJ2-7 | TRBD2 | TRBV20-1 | CSARRTAGGVEQYF | TGCAGTGCTAGAAGGACGGCGGGAGGGGTCGAGCAGTACTTC
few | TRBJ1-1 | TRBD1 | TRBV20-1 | CSAKDRGRYTEAFF | TGCAGTGCAAAAGACAGGGGGCGATACACTGAAGCTTTCTTT
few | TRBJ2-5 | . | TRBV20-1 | CSADKYQETQYF | TGCAGTGCTGACAAGTACCAAGAGACCCAGTACTTC
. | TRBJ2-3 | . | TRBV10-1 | CASSEQLTYTQYF | TGCGCCAGCAGTGAACAGCTCACGTATACGCAGTATTTT
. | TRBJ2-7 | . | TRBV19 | CASSIGNSPYEQYF | TGTGCCAGTAGTATAGGTAACAGCCCCTACGAGCAGTACTTC
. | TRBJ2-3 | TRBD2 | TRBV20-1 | CSARDPSLAGGGDTQYF | TGCAGTGCTAGAGATCCCTCGCTAGCGGGAGGGGGAGATACGCAGTATTTT
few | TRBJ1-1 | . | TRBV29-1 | CSVELTEGTEAFF | TGCAGCGTTGAGCTCACGGAAGGGACTGAAGCTTTCTTT
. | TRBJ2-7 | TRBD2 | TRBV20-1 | CSARKTSGYEQYF | TGCAGTGCTAGAAAGACTAGCGGCTACGAGCAGTACTTC
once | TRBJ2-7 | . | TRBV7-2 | CASSFRRETYEQYF | TGTGCCAGCAGCTTTCGAAGGGAGACCTACGAGCAGTACTTC
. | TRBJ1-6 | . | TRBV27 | CATTPSIYNSPLHF | TGTGCCACCACCCCGAGTATTTATAATTCACCCCTCCACTTT
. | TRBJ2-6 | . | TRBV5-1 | CASSPGHPTFSGANVLTF | TGCGCCAGCAGCCCGGGACATCCTACGTTCTCTGGGGCCAACGTCCTGACTTTC
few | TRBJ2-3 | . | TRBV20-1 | CSAPDPTRVTDTQYF | TGCAGTGCTCCCGACCCCACCAGAGTCACAGATACGCAGTATTTT
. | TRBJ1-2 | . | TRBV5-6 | CASSADGSHYGYTF | TGTGCCAGCAGCGCGGACGGAAGTCACTATGGCTACACCTTC
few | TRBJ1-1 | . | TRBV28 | CASSRDAAAMAFF | TGTGCCAGCAGTAGGGACGCCGCCGCTATGGCTTTCTTT
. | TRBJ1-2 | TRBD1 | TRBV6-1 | CASTDRQGGNYGYTF | TGTGCCAGCACCGATAGACAGGGAGGAAACTATGGCTACACCTTC
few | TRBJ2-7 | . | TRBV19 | CASSTISSNEQYF | TGTGCCAGTAGTACCATCTCTAGCAACGAGCAGTACTTC
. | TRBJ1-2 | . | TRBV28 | CASSSGTASVYGYTF | TGTGCCAGCAGTTCCGGGACCGCATCTGTCTATGGCTACACCTTC
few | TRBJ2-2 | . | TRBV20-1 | CSASRESGDKLFF | TGCAGTGCTAGTCGCGAATCGGGCGATAAGCTGTTTTTT
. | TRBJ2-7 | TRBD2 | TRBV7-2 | CASSLVLAGLGYEQYF | TGTGCCAGCAGCTTGGTACTAGCGGGCCTGGGCTACGAGCAGTACTTC
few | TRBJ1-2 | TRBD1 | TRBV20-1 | CSARDRAGGSRGYTF | TGCAGTGCTAGAGATCGGGCAGGGGGATCGCGCGGCTACACCTTC
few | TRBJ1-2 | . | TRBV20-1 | CSASSHKANYGYTF | TGCAGTGCTAGTTCACATAAAGCTAACTATGGCTACACCTTC
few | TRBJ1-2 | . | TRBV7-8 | CASSSSGVTNYGYTF | TGTGCCAGCAGCTCCTCGGGGGTTACTAACTATGGCTACACCTTC
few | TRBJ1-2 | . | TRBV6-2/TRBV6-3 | CASSQDRMMNGYTF | TGTGCCAGCAGCCAAGACAGGATGATGAATGGCTACACCTTC
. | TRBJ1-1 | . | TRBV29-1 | CSVEDSRGRGNTEAFF | TGCAGCGTTGAAGATTCTCGGGGACGAGGGAACACTGAAGCTTTCTTT
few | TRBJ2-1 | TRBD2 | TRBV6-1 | CASSLAGGAYNEQFF | TGTGCCAGCAGCTTAGCGGGAGGGGCATACAATGAGCAGTTCTTC
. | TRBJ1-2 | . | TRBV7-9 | CASSLGAAGGYTF | TGTGCCAGCAGCTTAGGGGCGGCGGGAGGCTACACCTTC
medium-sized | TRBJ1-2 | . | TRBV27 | CASSRDGANYGYTF | TGTGCCAGCAGCCGGGACGGAGCTAACTATGGCTACACCTTC
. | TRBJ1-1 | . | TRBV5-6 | CASSLGRTTEAFF | TGTGCCAGCAGCTTGGGTCGGACTACTGAAGCTTTCTTT
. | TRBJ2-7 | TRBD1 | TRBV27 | CASSLSPPGTGRFYEQYF | TGTGCCAGCAGTTTATCCCCACCCGGGACAGGGCGTTTCTACGAGCAGTACTTC
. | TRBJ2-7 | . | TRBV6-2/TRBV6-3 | CASMAEAGYEQYF | TGTGCCAGCATGGCGGAGGCAGGGTACGAGCAGTACTTC
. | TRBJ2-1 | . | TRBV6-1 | CASERQANEQFF | TGTGCCAGCGAAAGGCAGGCCAATGAGCAGTTCTTC
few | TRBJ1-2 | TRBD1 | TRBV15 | CATSRDSLDRVRGYTF | TGTGCCACCAGCAGAGATTCCTTGGACAGGGTGAGGGGCTACACCTTC
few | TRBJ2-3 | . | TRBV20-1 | CSVYRYGTDTQYF | TGCAGTGTTTACCGCTATGGTACAGATACGCAGTATTTT
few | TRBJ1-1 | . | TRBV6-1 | CASSASLRAEAFF | TGTGCCAGCAGTGCTTCCCTGAGGGCTGAAGCTTTCTTT